This T cell receptor (beta chain) was observed in a study of molecular identifiers for immune sequencing clone quantification (dated by TCRdb to 2016 to 2019). Regarding the research as a whole: For a replicate experiment, RNA from around 20,000 or 99,000 naive CD8 T cells was divided into five aliquots, of which four were sequenced. The study was a methods study using CD8 T cells to benchmark molecular-identifier clustering-based TCR repertoire sequencing (MIDCIRS) and TCR RNA copy counting. General conclusions and limits of the study: When barcode sub-clustering was not used, chimeric consensus sequences inflated TCR diversity, with chimeras reaching as high as 47%. A single cell's worth of spiked-in Jurkat TCR RNA was reported detectable even among 850,000 to 1,000,000 naive CD8 T cells. In CMV-specific effector cells, clones with more than 20 RNA copies accounted for over 97% of molecules, whereas in naive cells such clones accounted for under 1%. About 2.9 recovered TCR RNA copies per cell were obtained by modeling, versus about 10 by digital PCR, implying a capture efficiency of around 28%. Highly expanded clone sizes could be underestimated if identical TCR molecules share a barcode. The naive libraries included spiked-in Jurkat TCR RNA (10 copies' worth), and this RNA is not part of the donor repertoire.

V and J lose 2 bases and 2 bases, and a span of 20 bases separates them. CDR1 and CDR2 (MNHNS, SASEGT) derive from the germline V gene. The CDR3, from cysteine to phenylalanine, totals 18 residues. The DNA shown is the 54-base CDR3, in frame from base 1. Libraries of naive CD8 T cells were generated from roughly 21,000 to 960,000 sorted cells, with 10%, 30% or 50% of the purified RNA used. Naive CD8 T cells, defined as CD8+CD4-CCR7+CD45RA+, were FACS-sorted into RLT Plus buffer on a BD FACSAria II. To test detection sensitivity, Jurkat RNA equivalent to ten TCR copies was spiked into samples of roughly 19,000-1,000,000 naive CD8 T cells. CD8 T cells were enriched using RosetteSep CD8+ T Cell Enrichment Cocktail and Ficoll-Paque, and the enriched cells then underwent ACK red cell lysis. Ten or more counts support this clonotype. The antigen it recognizes is unknown. Per-nucleotide qualities are absent, and no much larger clonotype sits a single base away.

The library relied on PCR. TCRdb shows the sequencer as NextSeq 500. Bulk TCR libraries were generated as previously described, with the TCR primers listed in Table S5 used. Total RNA was purified with the Qiagen AllPrep DNA/RNA kit. Reads from multiple sequencing runs of the same library were pooled before analysis. In the authors' own workflow: Reads were retained only if an exact TCR constant sequence was present, and the retained reads were trimmed to 150 nt and grouped according to their 12-nt molecular barcodes. Reads inside each barcode group were sub-clustered using a 15% Levenshtein threshold, and a quality-weighted consensus sequence was constructed for each RNA molecule. Non-functional sequences were excluded, and lower-count sequences lying one edit away from another sequence were also excluded. On the basis of fitting two negative binomial distributions, barcode sub-clusters with fewer than 20% of the maximum read count were discarded. Through fastp at Q25 and MiXCR, TCRdb rebuilt clones from the public reads, retaining in-frame beta chains. Every CDR3 protein is listed once, alongside the most common genes and DNA of its rows. Here the V and J calls rest on TCRdb's processing, not on the authors' analysis. This sample has about 630,000 distinct CDR3 sequences in its table, and roughly 25% of those were observed once. The top ten constitute 0.78% of the sample.

The rearrangement joined TRBV6-1 to TRBJ2-3, with no confidently assigned D gene. The clonotype originates from a human donor in good health. Some libraries in this study had Jurkat cell RNA spiked in. Sequenced input: naive CD8+ T cells from blood, with Jurkat cell RNA spiked in. In the paper's terms, the cell subset or site label means: FACS-sorted CD8+CD4-CCR7+CD45RA+ naive T cells. CDR3 reads: CASSELVPYQNPTDTQYF. The nucleotide sequence is given as TGTGCCAGCAGTGAACTAGTCCCATACCAAAATCCCACAGATACGCAGTATTTT.